The sequence of this T cell receptor beta chain was determined in a study of T cell repertoires in ileal Crohn's disease (dated by TCRdb to about 2019). In the study overall: The median duration of disease was around 7.3 years, and at the time of surgery about a third of patients were active smokers. Surgery was performed for a complication in all patients, with stricturing disease in roughly 61% and penetrating disease in 39%. About half of the patients received postoperative therapy: fewer than 12 received thiopurines and around 19 received anti-TNF agents. The TCR repertoire was analysed in 50 to 70 patients with Crohn's disease drawn from a prospective multicentre cohort. The study was conducted in parallel with a multicentre cohort built to find predictors of early endoscopic recurrence after ileocolonic resection. A Rutgeerts score above i0 was used to define endoscopic postoperative recurrence. A total of around 150 mucosal samples from 60 or so patients were sequenced, collected from several sites on the surgical specimen as well as at postoperative endoscopy. Overall study outcomes, separate from this receptor: Compared with CD4 T cells, sorted CD8 T cells contained more high-frequency clones, which suggests that the mucosal expansions were mostly CD8. Only a subgroup of patients, of unstated size, had their mucosal CD4 and CD8 T cells sorted and sequenced. Compared with non-smokers, patients who were active smokers at surgery showed a significantly higher proportion of clonal expansions (around 24% vs 18%, p=0.02). Endoscopic recurrence was found to be associated with higher high-frequency clone percentages at surgery, and recurrence was observed in all patients with clonality above 26.8% (18/57).

After removal of 3 bases from V and 13 bases from J, the junction retains 11 bases not matched to a gene. The CDR3 measures 13 amino acids from cysteine to phenylalanine. Only the CDR3 region is kept as DNA, spanning 39 bases read in frame from base 1. CDR1 and CDR2, per the germline V gene, are SGHDN and FVKESK. The table lists this clone with a count of one. Its recognized antigen is unknown. No per-base quality is available; no much larger clone lies one base away. To be eligible, patients had to be adults with ileal or ileocolonic Crohn's disease and an indication for ileocolonic resection. Whole ileal mucosal biopsies were kept frozen at -80 degrees C prior to DNA extraction. Genomic DNA was extracted from frozen whole biopsies using a TRizol-based method and was quantified with a NanoDrop 2000 spectrophotometer. For commercial TCRB immunosequencing, approximately 460 nanograms of biopsy DNA were submitted for each sample. A two-step, amplification bias-controlled multiplex PCR was used by Adaptive Biotechnology to amplify CDR3 regions from genomic DNA. Primers covering every V and J gene segment were used in the first PCR, while barcodes and Illumina adapters were added in the second PCR. CDR3 libraries were sequenced using an Illumina instrument. From the authors' description of their analysis: Analysis combined the vendor-provided pipelines with custom analysis of raw data in R/Bioconductor under R version 3.3.0. Clonality, which ranges from 0 to 1, was calculated as the inverse of the normalised Shannon entropy across all productive clones. High-frequency clones were defined as the repertoire share of the top 100 clones, retaining only clones passing a 95% confidence test. Repertoire diversity was measured with the Simpson index, and overlap between samples was measured with the Morisita-Horn index. Drawn from immuneACCESS, this table holds only the in-frame rearrangements with V and J called that TCRdb kept. Clones are partly lost; checked studies trace under half to an unresolved V gene and leave the rest unexplained. For V, J and clone size, that table is used; D and trimming come from the DNA. In this sample the table shows 5,000 to 5,500 clones, about 80% of which occur a single time. The ten largest clonotypes hold roughly a quarter of the sample.

This clonotype was sampled from an adult with Crohn's disease. The sequence is built from TRBV14 and TRBJ2-5, and 7 junctional nucleotides match TRBD1. Input material: ileal tissue. The DNA sequence reads TGTGCCAGCAGCCACACTCGACAGGGAAGTCTGTACTTC. Translation gives CASSHTRQGSLYF.